The source of this TCR beta chain is a study of blood T cell repertoires in COVID-19. Study-level information: Sample material is recorded as cDNA or gDNA derived from T cells, B-cell-depleted T cells, or PBMCs.

Clones were read by immunoSEQ multiplex PCR, and TCRdb kept only the in-frame ones, dropping some. The sample has around 200,000 clones; around nine tenths are singletons. Enrollees, about 18 to 100 years old, lived in 24 US areas. Cohort allocation depended upon clinical history that participants reported. This clonotype originated in a woman younger than 45 who had been exposed to COVID-19. Sample: PBMCs or T cells enriched from blood (not recorded which).

The CDR3 coding sequence is TGTGCCAGCAGCTCCGGGACAGGGACCGAAAAACTGTTTTTT. Translating it yields CASSSGTGTEKLFF. The V and J genes are TRBV6-2 or TRBV6-3 and TRBJ1-4, with 9 bases lining up with TRBD1. The CDR3 consists of 14 residues. The junction had 7 bases not matched to a gene; V was cut back by 6 bases and J by 8 bases. Germline V gene data show CDR1 as MNHEY and CDR2 as SVGEGT.